The 32 T cell receptor beta chains below were found in one sample sequenced in a study of blood T cell repertoires in COVID-19. The method was immunoSEQ multiplex PCR; TCRdb's version includes in-frame clones alone and lacks a portion of them. The data show about 130,000 clones, less than 90% seen once. The sequencing sample was made of peripheral blood. All receptors derive from a man aged 70 or older with acute or convalescent COVID-19.

The J gene is TRBJ1-2, the V gene TRBV3-1 (or the pseudogene TRBV3-2); TRBD1 is a possible D gene (5 bases). The CDR3 has 16 residues. Trimming left V 3 bases short and J 3 bases short, with 17 bases between. Germline V gives CDR1 LGHDT, CDR2 YNNKEL (reference sequence). The CDR3: CASSQLGGEDDYGYTF. CDR3 bases: TGTGCCAGCAGCCAGTTGGGGGGGGAAGACGACTATGGCTACACCTTC.

This clone was counted between two and nine times. The rearrangement links TRBV7-8 to TRBJ2-3; the D is unclear. Per germline, CDR1 SGHVS and CDR2 FQNEAQ. This CDR3 contains 14 residues. The ends were cut back, 6 bases at V and 3 bases at J, with 13 bases in the middle. CDR3 sequence (DNA): TGTGCCAGCAGTCCCAGGTATGGGACAGATACGCAGTATTTT. It is translated as CASSPRYGTDTQYF.

A few counts support this clone. CDR3 in amino acids: CSARTGGYNEQFF. CDR3 nucleotides: TGCAGCGCTCGGACAGGGGGTTACAATGAGCAGTTCTTC. The V gene is TRBV29-1, the J gene TRBJ2-1; 10 nucleotides align to TRBD1. Germline CDR1 and CDR2: SQVTM and ANQGSEA. The CDR3 is made up of 13 amino acids. V trimming: 7 bases; J trimming: 4 bases; junction bases outside the gene matches: 4.

This clone was counted a single time. CDR3 in DNA: TGCGCCAGCAGCCAGACTAGCGGGGGCTATGAGCAGTTCTTC. It codes for CASSQTSGGYEQFF. The chain joins TRBV4-1 to TRBJ2-1; 12 bases are shared with TRBD2. This CDR3 spans 14 amino acids. From germline, CDR1 is MGHRA and CDR2 YSYEKL. Trimming at V came to 3 bases and at J to 8 bases, leaving 2 bases not matched to a gene.

The chain recombines TRBV5-1 with TRBJ1-2; a weak D match, TRBD1 (5 bases). This CDR3 is built from 18 residues. Germline V gene lookup returns CDR1 SGHRS and CDR2 YFSETQ. V was trimmed by 0 bases and J by 0 bases, leaving 18 bases between them. The CDR3 reads CASSLGDPWRASNYGYTF. The DNA for the CDR3 is TGCGCCAGCAGCTTGGGGGACCCTTGGAGGGCCTCTAACTATGGCTACACCTTC.

The chain carries TRBV10-2 and TRBJ2-1; TRBD2 matches at 10 bases. The germline gives CDR1 WSHSY, CDR2 SAAADI. The CDR3 loop spans 14 amino acids. V trimming: 3 bases; J trimming: 7 bases; junction bases outside the gene matches: 3. The CDR3 protein is CASSESGGANEQFF. The CDR3 DNA sequence: TGCGCCAGCAGTGAAAGCGGGGGGGCGAATGAGCAGTTCTTC.

The CDR3 DNA sequence: TGTGCCAGCAGTTACTCGCCAGGGGGCCGTGTGGGCTACACCTTC. Protein sequence: CASSYSPGGRVGYTF. The chain has TRBV6-5 and TRBJ1-2, with 8 bases matching TRBD1. The V segment lost 0 bases and the J segment 8 bases; nucleotides outside the gene matches: 8. Germline V gene lookup returns CDR1 MNHEY and CDR2 SVGAGI. This CDR3 has 15 residues.

This clone was seen a few times. The CDR3 nucleotides read TGTGCCGGGCGCCAGGGGTGGAACTATGGCTACACCTTC. Translating it yields CAGRQGWNYGYTF. This chain joins TRBV28 and TRBJ1-2, with D tentatively TRBD1 (6 bases). Germline CDR1 MDHEN, CDR2 SYDVKM. The CDR3 runs 13 residues. Deletions cut 11 bases from V and 2 bases from J, with 15 bases between.

This clone was observed a single time. This rearrangement joins TRBV11-2 to TRBJ1-3, with D maybe TRBD1 (5 bases). The CDR3 has 17 amino acids. CDR1 SGHAT and CDR2 FQNNGV come from the germline V gene. The V and J ends lost 3 bases and 0 bases respectively, with 15 bases between them. CDR3 region: CASSFQGGGVSGNTIYF. The CDR3 nucleotides read TGTGCCAGCAGCTTTCAGGGCGGCGGGGTCTCTGGAAACACCATATATTTT. Full variable domain (outside the CDR3, taken from reference TRBV11-2 and TRBJ1-3): EAGVAQSPRYKIIEKRQSVAFWCNPISGHATLYWYQQILGQGPKLLIQFQNNGVVDDSQLPKDRFSAERLKGVDSTLKIQPAKLEDSAVYLCASSFQGGGVSGNTIYFGEGSWLTVV.

V usage is TRBV6-5 and J usage is TRBJ2-7; D is perhaps TRBD1 (6 bases). V gave up 7 bases and J gave up 4 bases, with 17 bases separating them. CDR3 size: 14 residues. Germline values: CDR1 MNHEY, CDR2 SVGAGI. The CDR3 DNA reads as TGTGCCAGCATCGGGACACCCCCCTTGTACGAGCAGTACTTC. Protein: CASIGTPPLYEQYF.

The J gene is TRBJ1-5, the V gene TRBV7-2; 7 positions agree with TRBD1. J lost 2 bases, V lost 4 bases, and 14 bases had no gene match. Germline V CDR1 and CDR2: SGHTA, FQGNSA. The CDR3 spans 18 residues. The CDR3 reads CASSSPGGAGGGNQPQHF. The CDR3 bases are TGTGCCAGCAGCTCACCTGGTGGGGCAGGGGGTGGCAATCAGCCCCAGCATTTT.

The chain is built from TRBV24-1 and TRBJ2-2, with D perhaps TRBD1 (6 bases). Trimming took off 3 bases at V and 5 bases at J, with 15 bases between the two ends. CDR3 size: 16 residues. Germline CDR1 is KGHDR and CDR2 is SFDVKD. The CDR3 sequence is CATSDPRDGQTGELFF. CDR3 in DNA: TGTGCCACCAGTGATCCCCGGGACGGACAGACCGGGGAGCTGTTTTTT.

This chain joins TRBV9 and TRBJ1-1; D gene unclear. Per the germline V gene, CDR1 is SGDLS and CDR2 is YYNGEE. V shed 0 bases and J shed 1 base, with 10 bases lying between them. The CDR3 has 15 residues. CDR3 amino acids: CASSVGGVSNTEAFF. The CDR3 nucleotides are TGTGCCAGCAGCGTAGGGGGAGTTTCGAACACTGAAGCTTTCTTT.

The chain has TRBV20-1 and TRBJ2-7, with D maybe TRBD1 (5 bases). There are 11 residues in the CDR3. Germline values: CDR1 DFQATT, CDR2 SNEGSKA (reference sequence). V lost 4 bases and J 4 bases, leaving 8 bases between the germline ends. The CDR3 loop reads CSATRAYEQYF. DNA for the CDR3: TGCAGTGCTACCAGGGCGTACGAGCAGTACTTC.

This chain joins TRBV27 and TRBJ2-7; 12 bases line up with TRBD2. V gave up 5 bases and J gave up 2 bases; unmatched junction bases: 13. The CDR3 extends over 18 amino acids. Germline V gene sequence: CDR1 MNHEY, CDR2 SMNVEV (reference sequence). CDR3: CASSLAGGFHNAAYEQYF. The CDR3 nucleotides read TGTGCCAGCAGTCTAGCGGGGGGGTTCCATAACGCCGCCTACGAGCAGTACTTC.

The chain combines TRBV5-1 with TRBJ2-3; 8 bases are shared with TRBD2. The CDR3 has 16 residues. With V trimmed by 2 bases and J by 2 bases, 7 bases remained unmatched. The germline V gene encodes CDR1 SGHRS and CDR2 YFSETQ. In DNA form, the CDR3 reads TGCGCCAGCAGCTTTACAGCGGGGGACTACACAGATACGCAGTATTTT. It codes for CASSFTAGDYTDTQYF.

This chain uses TRBV7-6 with TRBJ2-5; 9 bases map to TRBD2. This CDR3 region has 16 residues. V shed 2 bases, J shed 5 bases, and the junction held 9 bases outside the gene matches. CDR1 is SGHVS and CDR2 is FNYEAQ in the germline V gene. The CDR3 spells CASSLMVAGGPETQYF. CDR3 DNA: TGTGCCAGCAGCTTAATGGTTGCGGGGGGGCCGGAGACCCAGTACTTC.

This clone was seen more than once but under ten times. The gene calls are TRBV11-2 and TRBJ2-2; the match to TRBD1 covers 12 bases. CDR3 size: 17 residues. J was trimmed by 5 bases and V by 1 base; bases with no gene match: 5. Germline CDR1 reads SGHAT; CDR2 reads FQNNGV. The CDR3: CASSLGDRGRGTGELFF. CDR3 sequence (DNA): TGTGCCAGCAGCTTAGGGGACAGGGGGCGGGGAACCGGGGAGCTGTTTTTT.

This rearrangement joins TRBV7-8 to TRBJ1-3, with 8 bases identical to TRBD1. This CDR3 region has 14 residues. The germline CDR1 and CDR2 sequences are SGHVS and FQNEAQ. V shed 5 bases, J shed 6 bases, and the junction held 6 bases outside the gene matches. The CDR3 DNA is TGTGCCAGCAGCCCCAGACAGGGGCCAAACACCATATATTTT. This translates into CASSPRQGPNTIYF.

The rearrangement uses TRBV2 and TRBJ2-5, with 10 bases identical to TRBD1. J was trimmed by 4 bases and V by 4 bases; bases with no gene match: 3. The CDR3 is 14 amino acids. From germline, CDR1 is SNHLY and CDR2 FYNNEI. This chain's CDR3 is CASSADRGPETQYF. DNA of the CDR3: TGTGCCAGCAGTGCCGACAGGGGGCCAGAGACCCAGTACTTC.

There are a few counts of this clone. This sample includes further DNA sequences coding for the same CDR3. The J gene is TRBJ2-2, the V gene TRBV11-2; perhaps TRBD1 as D (6 bases). V was clipped by 6 bases and J by 6 bases, with 11 bases between them. Germline V gives CDR1 SGHAT, CDR2 FQNNGV. The CDR3 runs 13 residues. The CDR3 nucleotides read TGTGCCAGCAGTTATACAGGGTCCGGGGAGCTGTTTTTT. It translates to CASSYTGSGELFF.

The chain employs TRBV2 and TRBJ1-5; D call uncertain. This CDR3 is built from 14 residues. CDR1 and CDR2 (germline): SNHLY, FYNNEI. Deletions cut 2 bases from V and 2 bases from J, with 7 bases between. The CDR3 nucleotides are TGTGCCAGCAGTGAACTAGGAGGCAATCAGCCCCAGCATTTT. The encoded protein is CASSELGGNQPQHF.

The genes are TRBV5-4 and TRBJ1-2; possible D gene TRBD1, 5 bases. Trimming shortened V by 2 bases and J by 2 bases, and 10 bases separated the two germline ends. Germline lookup yields CDR1 SGHNT and CDR2 YYREEE (reference sequence). This CDR3 contains 14 residues. The CDR3 DNA is TGTGCCAGCAGCTTCCAGGGTGACAACTATGGCTACACCTTC. Translated: CASSFQGDNYGYTF.

This clone has only one observation. This chain connects TRBV9 to TRBJ1-1, with a tentative D call TRBD1 (5 bases). CDR3 length equals 14 residues. Germline V gene data show CDR1 as SGDLS and CDR2 as YYNGEE. V was shortened by 9 bases and J by 4 bases, with 19 bases between the two germline ends. CDR3 sequence reads: CANLSGARITEAFF. DNA of the CDR3: TGTGCCAATCTCTCTGGGGCGCGAATCACTGAAGCTTTCTTT. The whole variable domain, filled in from reference TRBV9 and TRBJ1-1, reads DSGVTQTPKHLITATGQRVTLRCSPRSGDLSVYWYQQSLDQGLQFLIQYYNGEERAKGNILERFSAQQFPDLHSELNLSSLELGDSALYFCANLSGARITEAFFGQGTRLTVV.

The chain combines TRBV5-5 with TRBJ1-5; D uncertain. Trimming took off 4 bases at V and 1 base at J, with 15 bases between the two ends. From germline, CDR1 is SGHKS and CDR2 YYEKEE (reference sequence). CDR3 length: 16 amino acids. The CDR3 region is CASSPLKGLSNQPQHF. The CDR3 DNA reads TGTGCCAGCAGCCCACTAAAAGGACTCAGCAATCAGCCCCAGCATTTT. Combining the CDR3 with reference TRBV5-5 and TRBJ1-5 gives the whole variable domain DAGVTQSPTHLIKTRGQQVTLRCSPISGHKSVSWYQQVLGQGPQFIFQYYEKEERGRGNFPDRFSARQFPNYSSELNVNALLLGDSALYLCASSPLKGLSNQPQHFGDGTRLSIL.

The rearrangement links TRBV10-1 to TRBJ2-2; 7 bases are a match to TRBD2. V gave up 5 bases and J gave up 6 bases; unmatched junction bases: 3. The CDR3 has 13 residues. CDR1 and CDR2 from the germline V gene are WNHNN and SYGVQD (reference sequence). In DNA form, the CDR3 reads TGCGCCAGCAGTACTAGCGAGGCCGGGGAGCTGTTTTTT. Its protein is CASSTSEAGELFF.

The CDR3 region is CASTRTNYNEQFF. CDR3 sequence (DNA): TGTGCCAGCACACGGACAAACTACAATGAGCAGTTCTTC. The rearrangement joins TRBV6-5 to TRBJ2-1; a possible D gene is TRBD1 (5 bases). CDR1 MNHEY and CDR2 SVGAGI come from the germline V gene. The CDR3 sequence is 13 residues long. V was cut by 7 bases and J by 3 bases, with 10 bases left in between.

The rearrangement uses TRBV28 and TRBJ1-5, with a tentative D call TRBD1 (6 bases). V was pared by 7 bases and J by 0 bases, with 13 bases between. The CDR3 has 15 residues. Germline CDR1 is MDHEN and CDR2 is SYDVKM. The CDR3 loop reads CASKWTADSNQPQHF. CDR3 nucleotides: TGTGCCAGCAAATGGACAGCCGATAGCAATCAGCCCCAGCATTTT.

The CDR3 DNA sequence: TGTGCCAGCAGCTTAAGCGGGGGTTCAGATACGCAGTATTTT. Its translation: CASSLSGGSDTQYF. The V call is TRBV7-3, the J call TRBJ2-3; TRBD2 matches 7 bases. Trimming took 1 base from V and 4 from J; bases not matched to a gene: 2. This CDR3 contains 14 residues. The V gene's germline CDR1 is SGHTA and CDR2 FQGTGA.

The chain uses TRBV9 and TRBJ2-6; 7 bases align to TRBD1. The CDR3 length is 15 residues. Per germline, CDR1 SGDLS and CDR2 YYNGEE. With 3 bases clipped from V and 4 bases from J, the junction kept 4 bases outside the gene matches. This chain's CDR3 is CASSGKGAGANVLTF. The CDR3 DNA reads as TGTGCCAGCAGCGGGAAGGGGGCCGGGGCCAACGTCCTGACTTTC.

The genes are TRBV13 and TRBJ2-5; 12 bases map to TRBD2. The CDR3 loop spans 15 amino acids. The germline V gene has CDR1 PRHDT and CDR2 FYEKMQ (reference sequence). V lost 5 bases, J lost 5 bases, and 6 bases stayed unmatched. The chain's CDR3 is CASSPASGGAETQYF. The CDR3 bases are TGTGCCAGCAGCCCCGCTAGCGGGGGGGCGGAGACCCAGTACTTC. Full variable domain (rest looked up from reference TRBV13 and TRBJ2-5): AAGVIQSPRHLIKEKRETATLKCYPIPRHDTVYWYQQGPGQDPQFLISFYEKMQSDKGSIPDRFSAQQFSDYHSELNMSSLELGDSALYFCASSPASGGAETQYFGPGTRLLVL.

The J gene is TRBJ1-3, the V gene TRBV2; possibly TRBD1 for D (6 bases). Germline-derived CDR1 and CDR2 are SNHLY and FYNNEI. The CDR3 runs 14 residues. V lost 5 bases and J lost 0, with 8 bases in between. The CDR3 loop reads CASSWTASGNTIYF. The CDR3 region has the DNA TGTGCCAGCAGTTGGACAGCCTCTGGAAACACCATATATTTT.